This T cell receptor (beta chain) was recovered during a study of cytomegalovirus exposure and HLA in healthy donors. Study outcomes and limitations: A missense variant in DCLRE1C was later tied to TCR beta V- and J-gene trimming. A cluster of highly shared sequence variants was likely a sequencing artifact.

PCR amplification relied on 60 Vbeta primers (plus 13 Jbeta primers). The data were produced by immunoSEQ multiplex PCR, yet TCRdb's version contains in-frame clones alone and is incomplete. Among over 50,000 clones listed, about four fifths were seen once. Comments on this clone: The antigen remains undetermined.

This CDR3 has 17 residues. Germline loops: CDR1 SGHTA, CDR2 FQGNSA. The ends lost 2 bases at V and 1 base at J; junction bases unmatched: 7. Material: PBMCs. The TCR sequence derives from a man aged 35 to 55 in good health and CMV-seronegative. The chain is built from TRBV7-2 and TRBJ1-3; 8 bases are a match to TRBD1. The CDR3 nucleotides are TGTGCCAGCAGCTTACTTGTGACAGGGGTTTCTGGAAACACCATATATTTT. It specifies CASSLLVTGVSGNTIYF. Full variable domain (outside the CDR3, taken from reference TRBV7-2 and TRBJ1-3): GAGVSQSPSNKVTEKGKDVELRCDPISGHTALYWYRQSLGQGLEFLIYFQGNSAPDKSGLPSDRFSAERTGGSVSTLTIQRTQQEDSAVYLCASSLLVTGVSGNTIYFGEGSWLTVV.